These T cell receptor beta chains were read from a single sample in a study of beta chain features in type 1 diabetes. Sequencing was performed with immunoSEQ multiplex PCR; in TCRdb, only in-frame clones are kept and a portion is missing. The data show about 270,000 clones, roughly an eighth seen once. The specimen was naive CD4+ T cells from blood. These TCRs come from a man aged 25-45 years with type 1 diabetes. The conserved cysteine and the conserved F or W are not part of the CDR3 here.

V gene: TRBV7-9; J gene: TRBJ1-1; CDR3 protein: ASSLDSNTEAF
V gene: TRBV5-1; J gene: TRBJ2-5; CDR3 protein: ASSSGRQKETQY
V gene: TRBV5-1; J gene: TRBJ1-2; CDR3 protein: ASSLDTANYGYT
V gene: TRBV9; J gene: TRBJ2-1; CDR3 protein: ASSVGTGISSYNEQF
V gene: TRBV4-1; J gene: TRBJ2-7; CDR3 protein: ASSQVYRQTYEQY
V gene: TRBV7-9; J gene: TRBJ2-7; CDR3 protein: ASSLSLAGGYEQY
V gene: TRBV6-6; J gene: TRBJ2-3; CDR3 protein: ASSYMRDSTDTQY
V gene: TRBV27; J gene: TRBJ2-1; CDR3 protein: ASSLFTGGHNNEQF
V gene: TRBV18; J gene: TRBJ1-2; CDR3 protein: ASSPSDYGYT
V gene: TRBV5-6; J gene: TRBJ2-5; CDR3 protein: ASSLRETQY
V gene: TRBV28; J gene: TRBJ2-5; CDR3 protein: ASSGADRGHDQY
V gene: TRBV5-1; J gene: TRBJ2-7; CDR3 protein: ASSPDLHEQY
V gene: TRBV11-2; J gene: TRBJ2-1; CDR3 protein: ASSFSGSSYNEQF
V gene: TRBV2; J gene: TRBJ2-5; CDR3 protein: ASNERDQETQY
V gene: TRBV6-5; J gene: TRBJ2-2; CDR3 protein: ASSRTSSTGELF
V gene: TRBV30; J gene: TRBJ1-5; CDR3 protein: AWTGQGLYQPQH
V gene: TRBV23-1; J gene: TRBJ1-2; CDR3 protein: ASSQNTGKHGYT
V gene: TRBV16; J gene: TRBJ2-7; CDR3 protein: ASSQYQGQQY
V gene: TRBV21-1; J gene: TRBJ2-4; CDR3 protein: ASSKVKDRGNKNIQY
V gene: TRBV6-5; J gene: TRBJ2-3; CDR3 protein: ASSYSSSGTDTQY
V gene: TRBV6-5; J gene: TRBJ2-7; CDR3 protein: ASSRPGEQY
V gene: TRBV27; J gene: TRBJ2-4; CDR3 protein: ASSLRSGITKNIQY
V gene: TRBV4-2; J gene: TRBJ2-3; CDR3 protein: ASSQTSGSSTDTQY
V gene: TRBV10-3; J gene: TRBJ2-4; CDR3 protein: AISEGGDLIQY
V gene: TRBV2; J gene: TRBJ2-2; CDR3 protein: ASQIGSNTGELF
V gene: TRBV7-3; J gene: TRBJ2-7; CDR3 protein: ASSLSGTGYYEQY
V gene: TRBV7-9; J gene: TRBJ1-1; CDR3 protein: ASSLGTEAF
V gene: TRBV9; J gene: TRBJ2-7; CDR3 protein: ASSVGVAFHYEQY
V gene: TRBV28; J gene: TRBJ2-1; CDR3 protein: ASRPPGLAGFGEQF
V gene: TRBV5-1; J gene: TRBJ1-1; CDR3 protein: ASSLDGQGATEAF
V gene: TRBV11-1; J gene: TRBJ1-5; CDR3 protein: ASSPRTGGNQPQH
V gene: TRBV2; J gene: TRBJ1-1; CDR3 protein: ASSKDRTEAF
V gene: TRBV7-2; J gene: TRBJ2-1; CDR3 protein: ASSRASGLAGLGEQF
V gene: TRBV5-1; J gene: TRBJ2-5; CDR3 protein: ASSLGAALQETQY
V gene: TRBV9; J gene: TRBJ2-7; CDR3 protein: ASSTGGQVGLEQY